This T cell receptor beta chain was documented in a study of cytomegalovirus exposure and HLA in healthy donors. TCRdb keeps only in-frame clones here, not all; method: immunoSEQ multiplex PCR. The sample includes around 300,000 clones, approximately 86% of them seen just once. The CDR3 consists of 12 residues. Trimming removed 6 bases from V and 5 bases from J, with 7 bases in between. Germline lookup yields CDR1 WSHSY and CDR2 SAAADI. The TCR originated in a woman younger than 30 in good health and CMV-seronegative. The V and J genes are TRBV10-2 and TRBJ1-4; possible D gene TRBD1, 6 bases. Material: PBMCs. CDR3 loop: CASRDRNEKLFF. CDR3 DNA: TGCGCCAGCAGAGACAGGAATGAAAAACTGTTTTTT.